The table lists the clone carrying this TCR beta chain with a few counts. The antigen is not known. Germline CDR1 is SGDLS and CDR2 is YYNGEE. V gave up 2 bases and J gave up 2 bases, with 10 bases separating them. This CDR3 contains 14 residues. In TCRdb, the reads were re-called with MiXCR into one record per CDR3 protein. This table holds about 230,000 distinct CDR3 sequences, over 20% found once. The data stem from a study of T cell repertoires in cytomegalovirus infection. Study at large: Public TCR beta signatures marked donors with CMV infection and the matching HLA. Findings and caveats of the study: There were HLA-C-restricted CMV-specific TCR beta clonotypes dominating the ex vivo response. Cumulated frequencies of public TCR beta families served to identify carriers of CMV plus the relevant HLA.

The chain couples TRBV9 to TRBJ1-1; TRBD1 is a possible D gene (5 bases). The sequencing input was CD8+ T cells from PBMCs. This clonotype was obtained from a human donor in good health (CMV status not recorded). Some clones in this sample may be carry-over from other donors' samples. The CDR3 loop is CASSVNRKNTEAFF. As DNA, the CDR3 is TGTGCCAGCAGCGTGAACAGGAAAAACACTGAAGCTTTCTTT. Looking up the rest from reference TRBV9 and TRBJ1-1 gives the full variable domain: DSGVTQTPKHLITATGQRVTLRCSPRSGDLSVYWYQQSLDQGLQFLIQYYNGEERAKGNILERFSAQQFPDLHSELNLSSLELGDSALYFCASSVNRKNTEAFFGQGTRLTVV.